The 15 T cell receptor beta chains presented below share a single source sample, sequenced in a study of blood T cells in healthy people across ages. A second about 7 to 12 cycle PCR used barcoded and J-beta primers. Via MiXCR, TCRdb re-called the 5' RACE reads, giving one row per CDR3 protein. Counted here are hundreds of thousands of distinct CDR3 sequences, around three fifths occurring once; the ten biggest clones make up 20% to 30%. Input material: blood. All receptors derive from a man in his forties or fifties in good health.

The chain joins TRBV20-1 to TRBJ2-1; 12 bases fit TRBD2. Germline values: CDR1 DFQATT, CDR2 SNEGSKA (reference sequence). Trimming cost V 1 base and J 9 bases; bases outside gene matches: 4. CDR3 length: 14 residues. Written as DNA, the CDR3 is TGCAGTGCTAGAGGACTAGCGGGGGTAGGTGAGCAGTTCTTC. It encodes CSARGLAGVGEQFF.

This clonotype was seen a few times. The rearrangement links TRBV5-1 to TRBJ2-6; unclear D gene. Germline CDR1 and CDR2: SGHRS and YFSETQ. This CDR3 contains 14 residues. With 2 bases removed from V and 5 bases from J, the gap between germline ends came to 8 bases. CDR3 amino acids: CASSLEQRANVLTF. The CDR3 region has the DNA TGCGCCAGCAGCTTAGAACAGCGGGCCAACGTCCTGACTTTC.

CDR3 amino acids: CASSLGGTGGEDGYTF. In nucleotides, the CDR3 is TGTGCCAGCAGCTTAGGGGGGACAGGGGGCGAAGATGGCTACACCTTC. J is TRBJ1-2 and V is TRBV7-9; TRBD1 aligns across 12 bases. Germline CDR1 SEHNR, CDR2 FQNEAQ (reference sequence). The CDR3 is made up of 16 amino acids. V trimming: 1 base; J trimming: 6 bases; junction bases outside the gene matches: 6.

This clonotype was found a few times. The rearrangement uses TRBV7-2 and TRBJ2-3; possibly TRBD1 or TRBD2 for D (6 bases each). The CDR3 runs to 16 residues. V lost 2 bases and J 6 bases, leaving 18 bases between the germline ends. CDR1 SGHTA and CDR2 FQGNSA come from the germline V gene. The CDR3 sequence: CASSLSGGATPDTQYF. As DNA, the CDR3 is TGTGCCAGCAGCTTATCCGGGGGCGCAACGCCGGATACGCAGTATTTT.

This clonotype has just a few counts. The CDR3 protein is CSVEGQGPPQYF. CDR3 sequence (DNA): TGCAGCGTTGAAGGACAGGGGCCTCCTCAGTACTTC. The rearrangement joins TRBV29-1 to TRBJ2-7, with 8 positions matching TRBD1. Germline lookup yields CDR1 SQVTM and CDR2 ANQGSEA. Unmatched junction bases numbered 6, after V lost 1 base and J lost 10 bases. The CDR3 has 12 residues.

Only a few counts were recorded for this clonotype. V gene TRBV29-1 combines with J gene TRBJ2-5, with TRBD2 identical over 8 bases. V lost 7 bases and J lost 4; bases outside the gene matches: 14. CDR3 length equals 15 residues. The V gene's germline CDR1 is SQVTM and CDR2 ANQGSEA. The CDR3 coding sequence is TGCAGCGCCTGGCGGGGGGACGAGGTTAGAGAGACCCAGTACTTC. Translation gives CSAWRGDEVRETQYF.

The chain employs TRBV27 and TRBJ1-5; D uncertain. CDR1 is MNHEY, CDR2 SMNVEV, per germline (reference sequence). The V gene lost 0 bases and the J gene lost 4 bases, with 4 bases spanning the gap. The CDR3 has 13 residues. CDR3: CASSLSMNQPQHF. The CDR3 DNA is TGTGCCAGCAGTTTATCGATGAATCAGCCCCAGCATTTT.

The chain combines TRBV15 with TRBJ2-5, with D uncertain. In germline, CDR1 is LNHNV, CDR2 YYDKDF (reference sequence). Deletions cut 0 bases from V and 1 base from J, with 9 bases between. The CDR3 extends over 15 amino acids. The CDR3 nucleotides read TGTGCCACCAGCAGAGATCCAGGAGTCCAAGAGACCCAGTACTTC. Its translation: CATSRDPGVQETQYF.

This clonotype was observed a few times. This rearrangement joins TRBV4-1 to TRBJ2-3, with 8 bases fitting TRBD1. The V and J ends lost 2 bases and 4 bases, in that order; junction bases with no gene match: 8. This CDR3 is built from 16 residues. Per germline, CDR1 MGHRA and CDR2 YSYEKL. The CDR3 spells CASSQQPQGASDTQYF. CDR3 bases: TGCGCCAGCAGCCAACAGCCCCAGGGGGCGTCAGATACGCAGTATTTT.

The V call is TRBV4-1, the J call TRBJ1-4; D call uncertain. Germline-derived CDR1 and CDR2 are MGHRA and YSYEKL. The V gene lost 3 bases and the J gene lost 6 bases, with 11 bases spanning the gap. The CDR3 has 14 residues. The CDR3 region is CASSHTQADEKLFF. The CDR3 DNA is TGCGCCAGCAGCCACACCCAGGCAGATGAAAAACTGTTTTTT.

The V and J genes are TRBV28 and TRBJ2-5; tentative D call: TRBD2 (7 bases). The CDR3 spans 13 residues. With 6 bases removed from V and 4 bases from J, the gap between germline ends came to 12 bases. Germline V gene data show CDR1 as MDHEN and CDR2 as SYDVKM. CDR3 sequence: CASRLRGGETQYF. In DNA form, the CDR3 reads TGTGCCAGCAGACTAAGGGGGGGAGAGACCCAGTACTTC.

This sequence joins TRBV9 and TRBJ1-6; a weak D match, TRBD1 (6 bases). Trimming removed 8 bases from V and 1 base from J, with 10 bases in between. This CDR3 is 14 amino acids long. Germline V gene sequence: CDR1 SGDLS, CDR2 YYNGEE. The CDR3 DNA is TGTGCCAGTTCTAGGGGGTCCTATAATTCACCCCTCCACTTT. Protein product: CASSRGSYNSPLHF.

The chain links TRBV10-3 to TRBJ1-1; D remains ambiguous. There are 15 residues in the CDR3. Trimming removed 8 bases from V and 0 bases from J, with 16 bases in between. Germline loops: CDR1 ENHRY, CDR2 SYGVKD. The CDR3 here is CAIALSTSMNTEAFF. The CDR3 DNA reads TGTGCCATCGCCCTATCGACCTCCATGAACACTGAAGCTTTCTTT.

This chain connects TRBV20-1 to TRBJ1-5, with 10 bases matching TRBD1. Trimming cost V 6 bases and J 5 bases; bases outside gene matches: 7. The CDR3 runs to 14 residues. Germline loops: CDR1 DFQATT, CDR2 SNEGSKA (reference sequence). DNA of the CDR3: TGCAGTGCCGGAGCGGGACAGGGGTATCAGCCCCAGCATTTT. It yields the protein CSAGAGQGYQPQHF.

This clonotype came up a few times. The CDR3 protein is CAISDNRGTNTGELFF. The CDR3 coding sequence is TGTGCCATCAGTGATAACAGGGGTACGAACACCGGGGAGCTGTTTTTT. The genes are TRBV10-3 and TRBJ2-2; TRBD1 matches at 7 bases. Trimming at V came to 3 bases and at J to 0 bases, leaving 4 bases not matched to a gene. This CDR3 comprises 16 residues. In germline, CDR1 is ENHRY, CDR2 SYGVKD.